This T cell receptor beta chain was found in a study of T cells in Graves' hyperthyroidism and ophthalmopathy (dated by TCRdb to the late 2010s). In the study overall: Peripheral blood was sampled at the time of initial diagnosis, prior to any treatment. A discovery cohort of about a hundred patients, approximately 45 with Graves' ophthalmopathy and approximately 57 with stable Graves' hyperthyroidism, was used to find distinguishing TCR V-J signatures. Prospective prediction of ophthalmopathy was tested in an independent validation cohort of some 20 hyperthyroidism patients and some 17 patients who later progressed to ophthalmopathy. The approximately 100 discovery patients were divided at random into training and test sets in a 7:3 ratio. Thyroid tissue and blood T-cell repertoires from six or seven Graves' hyperthyroidism patients were also compared in the study. After sampling, hyperthyroidism patients received methimazole starting at 30 mg daily, and ophthalmopathy patients received high-dose intravenous methylprednisolone. TCR Vbeta CDR3 sequencing of 120 to 150 peripheral blood samples (over 40 ophthalmopathy, 75 or so hyperthyroidism and 17 progressor patients) is reported in the paper. The full study reports these points: A 13 V-J signature model separated ophthalmopathy from stable hyperthyroidism, with roughly 88% sensitivity and 81.08% specificity in cross-validation and 80%/75% in testing. No statistical method was used to set the sample size in advance, and investigators knew the group allocation. In validation, progression to ophthalmopathy was predicted by the model with around 71% sensitivity and 72.22% specificity, a median of approximately 6.5 months before onset. Most expanded thyroid clonotypes (frequency above 0.001) were also detected in blood, a finding suggesting that blood repertoires may reflect thyroid immune responses.

This clonotype was detected many times. The specificity of this receptor is unknown. Nothing much larger sits one base from this clone, and base qualities are not available. Ophthalmopathy patients had moderately to severely active disease, with a Clinical Activity Score of 3 or more, a NOSPECS grade of 4 or more, and a disease duration of less than 3 months. The study excluded patients with uncontrolled infections, other autoimmune diseases, pregnancy or lactation. Diagnoses were based on clinical symptoms, serum thyroxine and TRAb, thyroid ultrasound and orbital computed tomography. Ficoll-Paque density gradient centrifugation was used to isolate PBMCs from about 10 ml of fresh peripheral blood. Total RNA was extracted using Trizol reagent, and RNA quality was assessed on an Agilent 2100 Bioanalyzer. Amplification of TCR beta CDR3 regions was carried out from RNA transcripts. The first round of RT-PCR for the TCR CDR3 was performed with the HTBI primer set and the Qiagen OneStep RT-PCR kit. The libraries were constructed in a second round of multiplex PCR and then size-selected and purified. Paired-end sequencing of the libraries was performed with 100 bp reads on an Illumina HiSeq2000. In the original analysis: SOAPnuke was used to process the raw data, removing reads that contained adapters or uncalled bases, had a mean Phred below 15, or lacked an exact match to the constant primer or identifier. High-quality paired reads were merged with COPE v1.2.5, and unique nucleotide sequences were defined as clonotypes. MiTCR v1.1 was used to align the clonotypes against IMGT TRBV, TRBD and TRBJ reference segments. The analysis was restricted to V-J combinations with a frequency above 0.0001, which together covered about 99% of the repertoires. A TCS score was defined as the ratio of F50 (clonal expansion) to E x V (chaos), with BLOSUM62-based TCRdist applied between CDR3 peptides within each V-J. Welch's t-statistics and random forest reduced around 550 V-J features to about 12, which were used in a naive Bayes classifier (R e1071). In-frame beta chains were kept once TCRdb had trimmed the public reads at Q25 with fastp and called clones with MiXCR. Each CDR3 protein gets just one entry, which takes the most common genes and DNA from the rows behind it. None of the V and J calls come from the authors' own analysis; TCRdb made them. The sample table shows approximately 400,000 distinct CDR3 sequences, and around 15% are seen once. The ten largest clones take up around 19% of the sample.

CDR1 and CDR2, per the germline V gene, are MNHEY and SVGEGT. The CDR3, from cysteine to phenylalanine, totals 14 residues. Only the CDR3 portion is preserved as DNA: 42 bases, with reading frame beginning at the first base. V lost 6 bases and J lost 6 bases, and the count of bases not matched to a germline gene is 8. Sequenced input: blood. The TCR comes from a woman in her twenties or thirties with Graves' ophthalmopathy. The sequence is built from TRBV6-2 or TRBV6-3 and TRBJ2-5, with 9 bases in between that match TRBD1. CDR3 loop: CASRQDRGEKTQYF. DNA sequence: TGTGCCAGCAGACAAGACAGGGGGGAAAAGACCCAGTACTTC.